These 10 T cell receptor beta chains were sequenced from one sample in a study of post-analysis software for immune sequencing data. Findings and caveats of the study: TRBV5-6, TRBV5-1 and TRBV20-1 were among 4 or 5 TRBV segments more frequent in patients than controls.

Unique molecular identifiers were built into the TCR beta cDNA libraries. One entry per CDR3 protein results from TCRdb running MiXCR on the PCR reads. The sample carries approximately 440,000 distinct CDR3 sequences, roughly 45% recorded once. These receptors are not linked to any known antigen. Material: blood. The source of these receptors is a girl between 10 and 17 years old with multiple sclerosis.

The chain has TRBV7-9 and TRBJ2-1, with 11 bases aligning to TRBD2. Germline V gives CDR1 SEHNR, CDR2 FQNEAQ (reference sequence). V dropped 2 bases and J dropped 4; count of bases not matched to a gene: 10. The CDR3 extends over 18 amino acids. The CDR3 protein is CASSLLGLAAAGYNEQFF. The CDR3, as DNA: TGTGCCAGCAGCTTATTGGGACTAGCGGCGGCAGGTTACAATGAGCAGTTCTTC.

Note on this clonotype: This may stem from a read error, because a much larger clone lies one nucleotide away. The chain carries TRBV4-1 and TRBJ2-6; TRBD1 is a possible D gene (6 bases). This CDR3 comprises 17 residues. Germline CDR1 MGHRA, CDR2 YSYEKL. V was clipped by 4 bases and J by 2 bases, with 15 bases between them. As DNA, the CDR3 is TGCGCCAGCAGCCCGAGACAGGTTAACACTGGGGCCAACGTCCTGACTTTC. Translation: CASSPRQVNTGANVLTF.

This clonotype came up a few times. The J gene is TRBJ1-6, the V gene TRBV12-3 or TRBV12-4; 8 bases match TRBD1. The CDR3 length is 13 residues. The V gene end was trimmed by 5 bases and the J gene end by 14 bases; junction bases not matched to a gene: 8. The CDR3, as DNA: TGTGCCAGCAGTCAGGGGGCTGGGGGGACCCTCCACTTT. It codes for CASSQGAGGTLHF.

The rearrangement uses TRBV3-1 and TRBJ2-4; 8 nucleotides match TRBD2. The DNA end is more similar to TRBJ2-7, so the J call may be wrong. The CDR3 spans 15 residues. Per the germline V gene, CDR1 is LGHDT and CDR2 is YNNKEL (reference sequence). CDR3 nucleotides: TGTGCCAGCAGCCACGGGACTAGTTTTGCATACGAGCAGTACTTC. Translated: CASSHGTSFAYEQYF.

The V and J genes are TRBV7-6 and TRBJ2-7; 11 nucleotides match TRBD2. The CDR3 totals 16 residues. Germline V CDR1 and CDR2: SGHVS, FNYEAQ. Germline trimming cut 4 bases from V and 1 base from J; bases unmatched to any gene: 6. The CDR3 DNA follows: TGTGCCAGCAGCTCAGGGAGACTAGCGGGATCCTACGAGCAGTACTTC. Amino acids: CASSSGRLAGSYEQYF.

The chain is built from TRBV20-1 and TRBJ2-7; D gene uncertain. The germline CDR1 and CDR2 sequences are DFQATT and SNEGSKA (reference sequence). Trimming took 4 bases from V and 3 from J, leaving 7 bases between them. This CDR3 spans 11 amino acids. The CDR3 protein is CSAKGVYEQYF. The CDR3 nucleotides read TGCAGTGCTAAAGGCGTCTACGAGCAGTACTTC.

This sequence joins TRBV12-3 or TRBV12-4 and TRBJ2-5; D perhaps matches TRBD2 (7 bases). The DNA end is more similar to TRBJ2-7, so the J call may be wrong. The CDR3 spans 13 residues. In nucleotides, the CDR3 is TGTGCCAGCAGTTCGGCGGGGGACAACGAGCAGTACTTC. As protein: CASSSAGDNEQYF.

This clonotype has ten or more counts. This chain joins TRBV7-2 and TRBJ2-7, with D unclear. Germline CDR1 reads SGHTA; CDR2 reads FQGNSA. This CDR3 is built from 11 residues. The V end was cut by 2 bases, the J end by 3 bases, with 2 bases between. CDR3 protein: CASSLIYEQYF. In DNA form, the CDR3 reads TGTGCCAGCAGCTTAATCTACGAGCAGTACTTC.

The chain recombines TRBV7-2 with TRBJ2-7, with 12 nucleotides matching TRBD2. V dropped 4 bases and J dropped 3; count of bases not matched to a gene: 16. From germline, CDR1 is SGHTA and CDR2 FQGNSA. This CDR3 has 19 amino acids. CDR3 in amino acids: CASSSRLAGVSRGVYEQYF. The CDR3 coding sequence is TGTGCCAGCAGCTCGAGACTAGCGGGGGTTTCAAGGGGTGTCTACGAGCAGTACTTC.

This clonotype was seen a handful of times. The V and J genes are TRBV7-3 and TRBJ2-1, with 8 positions matching TRBD1. V trimming: 3 bases; J trimming: 5 bases; junction bases outside the gene matches: 9. The germline V gene encodes CDR1 SGHTA and CDR2 FQGTGA. CDR3 length: 16 residues. The CDR3 loop reads CASSFTSGTGNNEQFF. The CDR3 bases are TGTGCCAGCAGCTTCACATCCGGGACAGGAAACAATGAGCAGTTCTTC.